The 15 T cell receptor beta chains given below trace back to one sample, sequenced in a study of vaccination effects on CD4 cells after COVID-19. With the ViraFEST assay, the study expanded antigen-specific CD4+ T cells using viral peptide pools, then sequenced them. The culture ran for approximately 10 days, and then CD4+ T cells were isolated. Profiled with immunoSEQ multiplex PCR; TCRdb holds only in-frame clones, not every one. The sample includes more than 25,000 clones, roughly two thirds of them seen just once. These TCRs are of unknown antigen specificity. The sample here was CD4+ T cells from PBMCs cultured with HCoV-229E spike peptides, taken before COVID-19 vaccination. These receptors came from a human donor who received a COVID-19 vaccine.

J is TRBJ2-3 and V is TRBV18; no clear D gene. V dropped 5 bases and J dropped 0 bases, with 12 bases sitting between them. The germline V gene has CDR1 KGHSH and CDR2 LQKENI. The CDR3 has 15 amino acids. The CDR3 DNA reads TGTGCCAGCTCAATCCAGACACCTAGCACAGATACGCAGTATTTT. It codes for CASSIQTPSTDTQYF.

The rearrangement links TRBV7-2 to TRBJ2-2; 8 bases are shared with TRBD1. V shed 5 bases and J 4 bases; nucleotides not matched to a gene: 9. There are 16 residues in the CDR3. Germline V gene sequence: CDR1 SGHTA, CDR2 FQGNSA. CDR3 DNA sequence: TGTGCCAGCAGCCTCGGGACAGGAATAACCACCGGGGAGCTGTTTTTT. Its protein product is CASSLGTGITTGELFF.

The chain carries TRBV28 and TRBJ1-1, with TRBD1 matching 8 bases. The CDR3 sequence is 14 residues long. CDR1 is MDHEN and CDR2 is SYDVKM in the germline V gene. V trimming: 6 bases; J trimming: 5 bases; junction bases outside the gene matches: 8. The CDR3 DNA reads TGTGCCAGCAGCCTTCGGACAGGGCAAACTGAAGCTTTCTTT. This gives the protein CASSLRTGQTEAFF.

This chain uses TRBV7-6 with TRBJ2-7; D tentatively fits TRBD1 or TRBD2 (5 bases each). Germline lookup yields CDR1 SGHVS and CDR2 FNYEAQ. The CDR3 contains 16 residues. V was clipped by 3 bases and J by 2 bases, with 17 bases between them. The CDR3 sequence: CASSLNLRDGPYEQYF. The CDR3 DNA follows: TGTGCCAGCAGCTTGAACTTACGGGACGGTCCCTACGAGCAGTACTTC.

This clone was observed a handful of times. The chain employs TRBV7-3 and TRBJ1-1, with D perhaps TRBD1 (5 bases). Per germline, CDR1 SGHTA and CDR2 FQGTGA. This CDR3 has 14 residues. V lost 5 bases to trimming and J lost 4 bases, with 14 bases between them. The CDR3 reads CASSPHSGGTEAFF. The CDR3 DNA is TGTGCCAGCAGCCCGCACAGTGGGGGCACTGAAGCTTTCTTT. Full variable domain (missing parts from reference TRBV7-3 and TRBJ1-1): GAGVSQTPSNKVTEKGKYVELRCDPISGHTALYWYRQSLGQGPEFLIYFQGTGAADDSGLPNDRFFAVRPEGSVSTLKIQRTERGDSAVYLCASSPHSGGTEAFFGQGTRLTVV.

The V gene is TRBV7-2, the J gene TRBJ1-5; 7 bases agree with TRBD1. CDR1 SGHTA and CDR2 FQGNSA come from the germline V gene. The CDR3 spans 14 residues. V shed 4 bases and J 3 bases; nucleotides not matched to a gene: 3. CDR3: CASSSGQLNQPQHF. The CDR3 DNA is TGTGCCAGCAGCTCGGGACAGCTCAATCAGCCCCAGCATTTT.

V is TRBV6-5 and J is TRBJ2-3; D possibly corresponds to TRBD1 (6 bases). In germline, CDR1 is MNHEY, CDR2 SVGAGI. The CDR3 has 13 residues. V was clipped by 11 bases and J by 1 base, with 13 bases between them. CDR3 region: CAGNRQGTDTQYF. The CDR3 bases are TGTGCCGGCAATCGACAGGGCACAGATACGCAGTATTTT.

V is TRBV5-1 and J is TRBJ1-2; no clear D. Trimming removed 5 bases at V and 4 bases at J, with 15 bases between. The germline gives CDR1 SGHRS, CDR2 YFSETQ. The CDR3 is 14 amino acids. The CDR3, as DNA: TGCGCCAGCAGTCTTTCGGACGGCGGCTATGGCTACACCTTC. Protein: CASSLSDGGYGYTF.

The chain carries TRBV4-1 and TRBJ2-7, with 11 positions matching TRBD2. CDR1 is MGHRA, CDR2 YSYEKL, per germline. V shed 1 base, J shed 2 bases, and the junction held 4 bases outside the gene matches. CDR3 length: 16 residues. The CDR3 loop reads CASSQGGSGGAYEQYF. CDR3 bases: TGCGCCAGCAGCCAAGGGGGTAGCGGGGGGGCCTACGAGCAGTACTTC.

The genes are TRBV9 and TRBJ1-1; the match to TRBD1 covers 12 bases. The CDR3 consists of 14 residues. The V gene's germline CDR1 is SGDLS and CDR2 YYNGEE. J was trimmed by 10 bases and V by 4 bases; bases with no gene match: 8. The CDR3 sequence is CASSTDRDRGRAFF. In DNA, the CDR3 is TGTGCCAGCAGCACAGACCGGGACAGGGGGCGAGCTTTCTTT.

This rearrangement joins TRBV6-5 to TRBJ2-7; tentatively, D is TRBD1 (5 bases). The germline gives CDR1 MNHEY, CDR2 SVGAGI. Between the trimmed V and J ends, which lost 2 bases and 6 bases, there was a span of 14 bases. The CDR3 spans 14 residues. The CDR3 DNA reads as TGTGCCAGCAGTTACGGACACCGTACTGGCGAGCAGTACTTC. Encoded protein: CASSYGHRTGEQYF.

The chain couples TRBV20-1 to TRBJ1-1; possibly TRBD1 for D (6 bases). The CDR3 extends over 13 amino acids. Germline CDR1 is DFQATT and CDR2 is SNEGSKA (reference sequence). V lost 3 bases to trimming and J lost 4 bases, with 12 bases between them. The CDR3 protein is CSASRGAGTEAFF. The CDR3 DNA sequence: TGCAGTGCTAGTCGGGGGGCCGGCACTGAAGCTTTCTTT.

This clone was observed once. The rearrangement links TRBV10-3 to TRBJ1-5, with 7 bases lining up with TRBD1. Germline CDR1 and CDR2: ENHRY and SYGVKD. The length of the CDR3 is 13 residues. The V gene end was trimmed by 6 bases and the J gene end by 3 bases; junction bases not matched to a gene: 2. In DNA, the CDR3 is TGTGCCATCAGCGGACAGGACAATCAGCCCCAGCATTTT. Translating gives CAISGQDNQPQHF.

The DNA for the CDR3 is TGTGCCAGCAGCCGGCTACCGGGACAGGGTGTGCGCGAGCAGTACTTC. Its protein is CASSRLPGQGVREQYF. V and J are TRBV7-9 and TRBJ2-7; 9 bases match TRBD1. CDR1 and CDR2 (germline): SEHNR, FQNEAQ (reference sequence). Trimming removed 5 bases from V and 6 bases from J; junction bases left unmatched: 14. The CDR3 contains 16 residues. Full variable domain (rest looked up from reference TRBV7-9 and TRBJ2-7): DTGVSQNPRHKITKRGQNVTFRCDPISEHNRLYWYRQTLGQGPEFLTYFQNEAQLEKSRLLSDRFSAERPKGSFSTLEIQRTEQGDSAMYLCASSRLPGQGVREQYFGPGTRLTVT.

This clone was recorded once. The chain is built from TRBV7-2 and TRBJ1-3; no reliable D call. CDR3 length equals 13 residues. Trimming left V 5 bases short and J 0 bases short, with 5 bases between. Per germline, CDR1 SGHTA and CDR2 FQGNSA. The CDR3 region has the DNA TGTGCCAGCAGCCCAATCTCTGGAAACACCATATATTTT. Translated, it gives CASSPISGNTIYF.